The 2 T cell receptor beta chains below all came from one sample that was sequenced in a study of blood T cell repertoires in COVID-19. Clones were read by immunoSEQ multiplex PCR, and TCRdb kept only the in-frame ones, dropping some. The data contain 150,000 to 200,000 clones, 87% of them seen just once; the ten biggest clones take up around 3.5%. The sequenced sample was peripheral blood. The origin of the receptors is a man younger than 30 with active or convalescent COVID-19.

The rearrangement joins TRBV14 to TRBJ1-1, with a weak D call TRBD1 (6 bases). Germline-derived CDR1 and CDR2 are SGHDN and FVKESK. Trimming took 7 bases from V and 2 from J, leaving 11 bases between them. The CDR3 has 13 amino acids. The CDR3 here is CASNSRGNTEAFF. The CDR3 DNA sequence: TGTGCCAGCAACTCCAGGGGTAACACTGAAGCTTTCTTT.

The V gene is TRBV19, the J gene TRBJ2-5; 10 bases are a match to TRBD1. Germline trimming cut 5 bases from V and 3 bases from J; bases unmatched to any gene: 12. This CDR3 comprises 17 residues. Germline lookup yields CDR1 LNHDA and CDR2 SQIVND (reference sequence). The DNA for the CDR3 is TGTGCCAGTAGTCCCCACCGGGACAGGGGCCCCAAAGAGACCCAGTACTTC. It yields the protein CASSPHRDRGPKETQYF.